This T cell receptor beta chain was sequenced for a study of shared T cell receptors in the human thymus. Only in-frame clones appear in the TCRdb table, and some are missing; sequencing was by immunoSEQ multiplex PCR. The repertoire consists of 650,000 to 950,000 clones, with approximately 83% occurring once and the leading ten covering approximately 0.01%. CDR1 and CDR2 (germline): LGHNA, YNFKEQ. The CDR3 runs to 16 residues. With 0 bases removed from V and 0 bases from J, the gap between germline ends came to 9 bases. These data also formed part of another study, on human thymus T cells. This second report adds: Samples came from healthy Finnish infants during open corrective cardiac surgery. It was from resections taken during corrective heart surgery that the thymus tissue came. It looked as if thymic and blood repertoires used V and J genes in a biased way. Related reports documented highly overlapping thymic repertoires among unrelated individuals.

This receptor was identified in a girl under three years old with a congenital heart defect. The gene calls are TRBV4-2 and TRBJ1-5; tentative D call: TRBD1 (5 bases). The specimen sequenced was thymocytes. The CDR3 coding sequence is TGTGCCAGCAGCCAAGAGACAGCTTATAGCAATCAGCCCCAGCATTTT. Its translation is CASSQETAYSNQPQHF.